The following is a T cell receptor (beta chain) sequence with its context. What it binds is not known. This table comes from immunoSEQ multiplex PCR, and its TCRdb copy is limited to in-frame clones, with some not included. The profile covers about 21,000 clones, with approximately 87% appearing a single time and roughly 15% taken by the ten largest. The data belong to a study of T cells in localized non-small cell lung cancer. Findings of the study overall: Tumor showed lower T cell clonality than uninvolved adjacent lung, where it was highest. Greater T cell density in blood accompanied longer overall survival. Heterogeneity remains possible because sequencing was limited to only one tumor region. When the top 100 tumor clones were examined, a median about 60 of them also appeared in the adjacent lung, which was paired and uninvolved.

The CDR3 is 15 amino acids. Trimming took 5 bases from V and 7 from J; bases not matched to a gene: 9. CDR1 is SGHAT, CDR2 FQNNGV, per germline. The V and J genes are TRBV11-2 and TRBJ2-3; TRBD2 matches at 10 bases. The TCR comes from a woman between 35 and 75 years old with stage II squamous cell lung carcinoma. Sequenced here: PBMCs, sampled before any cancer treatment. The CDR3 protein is CASSPRPSGSYTQYF. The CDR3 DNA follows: TGTGCCAGCAGCCCAAGGCCTAGCGGGAGTTATACGCAGTATTTT.